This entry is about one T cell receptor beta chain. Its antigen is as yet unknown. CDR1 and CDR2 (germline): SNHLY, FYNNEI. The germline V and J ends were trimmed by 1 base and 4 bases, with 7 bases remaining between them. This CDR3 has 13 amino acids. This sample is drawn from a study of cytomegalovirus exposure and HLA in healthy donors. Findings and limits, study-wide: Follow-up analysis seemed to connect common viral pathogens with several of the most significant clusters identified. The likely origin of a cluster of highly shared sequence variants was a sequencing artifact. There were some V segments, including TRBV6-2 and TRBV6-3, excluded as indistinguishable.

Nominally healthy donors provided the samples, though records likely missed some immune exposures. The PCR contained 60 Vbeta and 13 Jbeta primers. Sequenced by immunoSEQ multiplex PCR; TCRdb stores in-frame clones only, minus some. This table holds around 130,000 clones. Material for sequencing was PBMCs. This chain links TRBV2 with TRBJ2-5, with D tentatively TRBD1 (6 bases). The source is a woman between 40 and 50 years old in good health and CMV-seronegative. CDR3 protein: CASSEGGRETQYF. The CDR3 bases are TGTGCCAGCAGTGAAGGGGGGCGAGAGACCCAGTACTTC.